Listed here are 10 T cell receptor beta chains from one sample, sequenced in a study of chemoradiotherapy in HPV16-positive cancers. Profiled with immunoSEQ multiplex PCR; TCRdb holds only in-frame clones, not every one. The sample yields about 68,000 clones, 88% seen once. Sample: blood, taken from a patient who underwent chemoradiotherapy. These receptors were taken from a human donor with HPV-associated anogenital cancer.

The chain carries TRBV6-1 and TRBJ1-5, with a tentative D call TRBD1 (5 bases). The length of the CDR3 is 14 residues. Per germline, CDR1 MNHNS and CDR2 SASEGT. V was shortened by 10 bases and J by 4 bases, with 17 bases between the two germline ends. The CDR3 reads CATESRVSNQPQHF. The CDR3 DNA sequence: TGTGCCACCGAGTCCAGGGTTTCGAATCAGCCCCAGCATTTT.

V and J are TRBV28 and TRBJ1-1; D remains ambiguous. Germline assignment: CDR1 MDHEN and CDR2 SYDVKM. V gave up 2 bases and J gave up 1 base, with 14 bases separating them. There are 16 residues in the CDR3. CDR3 sequence: CASSLRAGRGNTEAFF. Written as DNA, the CDR3 is TGTGCCAGCAGTTTACGGGCAGGTCGAGGGAACACTGAAGCTTTCTTT. The full variable domain, in which reference TRBV28 and TRBJ1-1 provide the parts outside the CDR3, is DVKVTQSSRYLVKRTGEKVFLECVQDMDHENMFWYRQDPGLGLRLIYFSYDVKMKEKGDIPEGYSVSREKKERFSLILESASTNQTSMYLCASSLRAGRGNTEAFFGQGTRLTVV.

The chain carries TRBV28 and TRBJ1-1, with 7 bases matching TRBD1. V dropped 1 base and J dropped 1; count of bases not matched to a gene: 9. Looked up from germline, CDR1 is MDHEN and CDR2 is SYDVKM. There are 17 residues in the CDR3. CDR3 residues: CASSLFSFRTGNTEAFF. The DNA of the CDR3 is TGTGCCAGCAGTTTATTCTCATTCAGGACAGGGAACACTGAAGCTTTCTTT.

The chain is built from TRBV6-1 and TRBJ2-1; D is possibly TRBD2 (6 bases). CDR3 length: 14 amino acids. Germline CDR1 is MNHNS and CDR2 is SASEGT. Trimming took off 0 bases at V and 3 bases at J, with 6 bases between the two ends. In nucleotides, the CDR3 is TGTGCCAGCAGTGAAGCGGGGGGCTACAATGAGCAGTTCTTC. As protein: CASSEAGGYNEQFF.

The rearrangement uses TRBV29-1 and TRBJ1-1; D not resolved. This CDR3 has 13 amino acids. Germline V gene data show CDR1 as SQVTM and CDR2 as ANQGSEA. V was clipped by 6 bases and J by 4 bases, with 15 bases between them. CDR3 coding DNA: TGCAGCGTCCTGGGTGGGTCTAGCACTGAAGCTTTCTTT. Translation gives CSVLGGSSTEAFF.

The CDR3 sequence: CASSANSRSPQYF. In DNA, the CDR3 is TGTGCCAGCTCGGCAAACTCGAGGTCCCCCCAGTATTTT. V usage is TRBV7-3 and J usage is TRBJ2-3; D is undetermined. V lost 8 bases and J 12 bases, leaving 21 bases between the germline ends. Germline CDR1 SGHTA, CDR2 FQGTGA. The CDR3 has 13 residues.

This chain connects TRBV2 to TRBJ1-1, with 9 bases that match TRBD1. The CDR3 sequence is 13 residues long. Germline V gene sequence: CDR1 SNHLY, CDR2 FYNNEI. V shed 6 bases, J shed 5 bases, and the junction held 4 bases outside the gene matches. In nucleotides, the CDR3 is TGTGCCAGCAGGGCACAGGGGGCAACTGAAGCTTTCTTT. Encoded protein: CASRAQGATEAFF.

This rearrangement joins TRBV7-2 to TRBJ2-2; 14 bases are a match to TRBD2. Losses at the gene ends were 5 bases for V and 5 bases for J; bases not matched to a gene: 7. Germline lookup yields CDR1 SGHTA and CDR2 FQGNSA. This CDR3 region has 17 residues. CDR3 sequence reads: CASSRGTSGRGTGELFF. Written as DNA, the CDR3 is TGTGCCAGCAGCCGTGGGACTAGCGGGAGAGGGACCGGGGAGCTGTTTTTT.

V usage is TRBV6-1 and J usage is TRBJ2-7; D is uncertain. V gave up 0 bases and J gave up 3 bases, with 9 bases separating them. Germline values: CDR1 MNHNS, CDR2 SASEGT. The CDR3 is 14 residues long. For the CDR3, the DNA is TGTGCCAGCAGTGAAGCCACTAACAGCTACGAGCAGTACTTC. Its protein product is CASSEATNSYEQYF.

The chain uses TRBV5-4 and TRBJ1-1; weak D call: TRBD1 (5 bases). From germline, CDR1 is SGHNT and CDR2 YYREEE (reference sequence). The CDR3 has 15 residues. V was pared by 3 bases and J by 0 bases, with 12 bases between. CDR3 residues: CASSSGVDMNTEAFF. The CDR3 DNA sequence: TGTGCCAGCAGCTCCGGCGTGGACATGAACACTGAAGCTTTCTTT.